This T cell receptor (beta chain) was captured by sequencing in a study of blood T cell repertoires in COVID-19. Study details: The analysed material was cDNA or gDNA that came from T cells, B-cell-depleted T cells, or PBMCs.

The method was immunoSEQ multiplex PCR; TCRdb's version includes in-frame clones alone and lacks a portion of them. The sample holds over 150,000 clones, just over 85% seen once. Trimming at V came to 5 bases and at J to 1 base, leaving 7 bases not matched to a gene. This CDR3 comprises 15 residues. Germline V CDR1 and CDR2: SGHVS, FQNEAQ. Sequences were obtained from peripheral blood. The source of this sequence is a middle-aged man with active or convalescent COVID-19. The chain recombines TRBV7-8 with TRBJ2-7; 8 nucleotides match TRBD2. The CDR3 sequence is CASSGTGTRSYEQYF. The CDR3 coding sequence is TGTGCCAGCAGCGGTACCGGGACTAGATCCTACGAGCAGTACTTC. Using reference TRBV7-8 and TRBJ2-7 for the parts outside the CDR3, the full variable domain is GAGVSQSPRYKVAKRGQDVALRCDPISGHVSLFWYQQALGQGPEFLTYFQNEAQLDKSGLPSDRFFAERPEGSVSTLKIQRTQQEDSAVYLCASSGTGTRSYEQYFGPGTRLTVT.